One and the same sample provided the 32 T cell receptor beta chains below, sequenced in a study of Ad26.COV2.S vaccination and SARS-CoV-2 variants. Clones were read by immunoSEQ multiplex PCR, and TCRdb kept only the in-frame ones, dropping some. Of about 440,000 clones listed, 90% are singletons. The treatment is: roughly 20 received Ad26.COV2.S at low or high dose, single or two shots; about 5 received placebo; per-sample allocation not given. Specimen acquisition occurred on day 63 following the initial vaccine or placebo injection. The sequencing used peripheral blood, collected in a trial of Ad26.COV2.S vaccine versus placebo. These receptors were taken from a person between 18 and 65 years old who received the Ad26.COV2.S COVID-19 vaccine or a placebo.

This rearrangement joins TRBV2 to TRBJ1-2; D unresolved. Germline V gene data show CDR1 as SNHLY and CDR2 as FYNNEI. Trimming stripped 6 bases from V and 2 bases from J, with 10 bases between. The CDR3 length is 13 residues. The chain's CDR3 is CASRGNGNYGYTF. The CDR3 bases are TGTGCCAGCAGGGGGAACGGAAACTATGGCTACACCTTC.

V is TRBV11-1 and J is TRBJ2-1; D might be TRBD2 (6 bases). Germline loops: CDR1 SGHAT, CDR2 FQDESV (reference sequence). Trimming took 8 bases from V and 7 from J, leaving 18 bases between them. This CDR3 comprises 14 residues. The CDR3 spells CASCTGGSYNEQFF. Written as DNA, the CDR3 is TGTGCCAGCTGTACTGGGGGGTCGTATAATGAGCAGTTCTTC.

The chain carries TRBV11-2 and TRBJ1-5, with D perhaps TRBD1 (6 bases). Trimming took 6 bases from V and 1 from J, leaving 7 bases between them. From germline, CDR1 is SGHAT and CDR2 FQNNGV. This CDR3 spans 13 amino acids. CDR3 loop: CASSTGSNQPQHF. CDR3 bases: TGTGCCAGCAGTACAGGGAGCAATCAGCCCCAGCATTTT.

Only one count was recorded for this clone. The chain links TRBV4-1 to TRBJ2-2, with D tentatively TRBD2 (6 bases). Germline CDR1 reads MGHRA; CDR2 reads YSYEKL. With 2 bases removed from V and 0 bases from J, the gap between germline ends came to 13 bases. The CDR3 contains 17 residues. The CDR3 region has the DNA TGCGCCAGCAGCCAATTCGGGAGTGGGGCGAACACCGGGGAGCTGTTTTTT. Translation gives CASSQFGSGANTGELFF.

The rearrangement joins TRBV19 to TRBJ2-2; no definite D call. Trimming stripped 3 bases from V and 7 bases from J, with 12 bases between. The CDR3 has 14 residues. CDR1 is LNHDA and CDR2 is SQIVND in the germline V gene (reference sequence). The CDR3 loop reads CASSMTIHLGELFF. Here the CDR3 DNA reads TGTGCCAGTAGTATGACGATCCACCTCGGGGAGCTGTTTTTT.

The chain links TRBV19 to TRBJ1-1, with D possibly matching TRBD1 (5 bases). Trimming took off 3 bases at V and 8 bases at J, with 13 bases between the two ends. Germline CDR1 reads LNHDA; CDR2 reads SQIVND (reference sequence). The CDR3 has 13 residues. This CDR3 reads CASSILRDGEAFF. Here the CDR3 DNA reads TGTGCCAGTAGTATCCTCCGGGACGGGGAAGCTTTCTTT. Full variable domain (missing parts from reference TRBV19 and TRBJ1-1): DGGITQSPKYLFRKEGQNVTLSCEQNLNHDAMYWYRQDPGQGLRLIYYSQIVNDFQKGDIAEGYSVSREKKESFPLTVTSAQKNPTAFYLCASSILRDGEAFFGQGTRLTVV.

This rearrangement joins TRBV28 to TRBJ1-5; D uncertain. The V gene lost 3 bases and the J gene lost 3 bases, with 12 bases spanning the gap. This CDR3 spans 15 amino acids. Germline V gene lookup returns CDR1 MDHEN and CDR2 SYDVKM. The CDR3 spells CASSFTVGNNQPQHF. In DNA form, the CDR3 reads TGTGCCAGCAGTTTTACTGTTGGAAACAATCAGCCCCAGCATTTT.

The chain joins TRBV14 to TRBJ2-3, with 11 bases matching TRBD2. There are 17 residues in the CDR3. V was pared by 5 bases and J by 2 bases, with 9 bases of the junction left unmatched. The V gene's germline CDR1 is SGHDN and CDR2 FVKESK. CDR3 protein: CASSEASGRRSTDTQYF. DNA of the CDR3: TGTGCCAGCAGCGAAGCTAGCGGGAGGAGGTCCACAGATACGCAGTATTTT. Supplemented by reference TRBV14 and TRBJ2-3, the full variable domain reads EAGVTQFPSHSVIEKGQTVTLRCDPISGHDNLYWYRRVMGKEIKFLLHFVKESKQDESGMPNNRFLAERTGGTYSTLKVQPAELEDSGVYFCASSEASGRRSTDTQYFGPGTRLTVL.

V and J are TRBV7-2 and TRBJ1-5; unclear D gene. Trimming took off 2 bases at V and 2 bases at J, with 10 bases between the two ends. Germline CDR1 is SGHTA and CDR2 is FQGNSA. The CDR3 spans 15 residues. CDR3 coding DNA: TGTGCCAGCAGCTTATCTGGTTTACGCAATCAGCCCCAGCATTTT. The encoded protein is CASSLSGLRNQPQHF.

Note on this clone: Additional DNA sequences in this sample encode the identical CDR3. The rearrangement joins TRBV18 to TRBJ1-2; 7 nucleotides match TRBD1. V trimming: 2 bases; J trimming: 4 bases; junction bases outside the gene matches: 4. This CDR3 is 14 amino acids long. CDR1 is KGHSH and CDR2 is LQKENI in the germline V gene. The CDR3, as DNA: TGTGCCAGCTCACCAACAGGGGAGGGCTATGGCTACACCTTC. It translates to CASSPTGEGYGYTF.

The chain combines TRBV9 with TRBJ1-1; 7 positions agree with TRBD1. J gave up 1 base and V 0 bases, and 3 bases lay outside the gene matches. Germline lookup yields CDR1 SGDLS and CDR2 YYNGEE. This CDR3 spans 15 amino acids. The CDR3 sequence: CASSVGDRQNTEAFF. In DNA form, the CDR3 reads TGTGCCAGCAGCGTAGGGGACAGACAGAACACTGAAGCTTTCTTT.

This chain uses TRBV4-1 with TRBJ2-1; D not certain. Germline CDR1 and CDR2: MGHRA and YSYEKL. Trimming stripped 4 bases from V and 1 base from J, with 11 bases between. There are 15 residues in the CDR3. The CDR3 loop is CASSPELVSYNEQFF. CDR3 sequence (DNA): TGCGCCAGCAGCCCAGAGCTGGTTTCCTACAATGAGCAGTTCTTC.

The J gene is TRBJ2-1, the V gene TRBV11-2, with 13 bases matching TRBD2. Germline V gene lookup returns CDR1 SGHAT and CDR2 FQNNGV. The V and J ends lost 4 bases and 8 bases, in that order; junction bases with no gene match: 14. The CDR3 is 18 residues long. Here the CDR3 reads CASSSLKGLAGEVHEQFF. CDR3 nucleotide sequence: TGTGCCAGCAGCTCCCTAAAAGGACTAGCGGGAGAAGTTCATGAGCAGTTCTTC.

The chain employs TRBV19 and TRBJ2-5; TRBD2 aligns across 8 bases. V trimming: 5 bases; J trimming: 3 bases; junction bases outside the gene matches: 8. Per germline, CDR1 LNHDA and CDR2 SQIVND (reference sequence). This CDR3 is built from 15 residues. CDR3 sequence reads: CASSVGLAFEETQYF. DNA of the CDR3: TGTGCCAGTAGTGTCGGACTAGCCTTTGAAGAGACCCAGTACTTC. The full variable domain, its missing parts supplied by reference TRBV19 and TRBJ2-5, is DGGITQSPKYLFRKEGQNVTLSCEQNLNHDAMYWYRQDPGQGLRLIYYSQIVNDFQKGDIAEGYSVSREKKESFPLTVTSAQKNPTAFYLCASSVGLAFEETQYFGPGTRLLVL.

The chain employs TRBV24-1 and TRBJ2-5, with no clear D. The CDR3 covers 13 residues. Germline values: CDR1 KGHDR, CDR2 SFDVKD. V gave up 4 bases and J gave up 5 bases, with 10 bases separating them. CDR3: CATSDQLWETQYF. The CDR3 nucleotides are TGTGCCACCAGTGACCAGCTTTGGGAGACCCAGTACTTC.

The chain employs TRBV3-1 (or the pseudogene TRBV3-2) and TRBJ2-2; 11 nucleotides match TRBD2. The ends lost 4 bases at V and 6 bases at J; junction bases unmatched: 4. CDR1 is LGHDT, CDR2 YNNKEL, per germline (reference sequence). The CDR3 covers 15 residues. The CDR3 DNA follows: TGTGCCAGCAGCCCCCGGACTAGCGGGTCCGGGGAGCTGTTTTTT. This translates into CASSPRTSGSGELFF.

The V and J genes are TRBV27 and TRBJ2-2, with a tentative D call TRBD1 (5 bases). In germline, CDR1 is MNHEY, CDR2 SMNVEV (reference sequence). This CDR3 region has 14 residues. V was shortened by 5 bases and J by 6 bases, with 13 bases between the two germline ends. Written as DNA, the CDR3 is TGTGCCAGCAGTCCCTGGGCCAGGGCCGGGGAGCTGTTTTTT. Amino acids: CASSPWARAGELFF.

On this clone: Other nucleotide sequences from this sample produce the same CDR3. The V gene is TRBV6-6, the J gene TRBJ1-4; TRBD1 is a possible D gene (5 bases). V dropped 2 bases and J dropped 4 bases, with 8 bases sitting between them. Germline lookup yields CDR1 MNHNY and CDR2 SVGAGI (reference sequence). The CDR3 is made up of 14 amino acids. The DNA of the CDR3 is TGTGCCAGCAGTTACCGGGGGGGTAATGAAAAACTGTTTTTT. Translated, it gives CASSYRGGNEKLFF.

The chain is built from TRBV27 and TRBJ2-7; D might be TRBD2 (5 bases). V was pared by 5 bases and J by 2 bases, with 13 bases between. CDR3 size: 14 residues. The V gene's germline CDR1 is MNHEY and CDR2 SMNVEV (reference sequence). The CDR3 region is CASSPSRGPYEQYF. Written as DNA, the CDR3 is TGTGCCAGCAGTCCGAGTCGGGGTCCCTACGAGCAGTACTTC.

The rearrangement uses TRBV3-1 (or the pseudogene TRBV3-2) and TRBJ2-6; D not certain. The CDR3 is 9 amino acids. The germline CDR1 and CDR2 sequences are LGHDT and YNNKEL (reference sequence). Trimming took 5 bases from V and 14 from J, leaving 4 bases between them. In nucleotides, the CDR3 is TGTGCCAGCAGCTCGTTCCTGACTTTC. It is translated as CASSSFLTF.

The chain couples TRBV23-1 to TRBJ2-6, with D possibly TRBD1 on 6 matching bases. TRBV23-1 is noted as an ORF with a role that remains uncertain. Trimming pared 4 bases from V and 1 base from J, leaving 29 bases between. CDR3 length: 22 amino acids. In nucleotides, the CDR3 is TGCGCCAGCAGTCTAATCATAAACCGGACAGCGACGTTTAGTTCTGGGGCCAACGTCCTGACTTTC. It yields the protein CASSLIINRTATFSSGANVLTF.

The chain employs TRBV6-5 and TRBJ1-2; D perhaps matches TRBD1 (5 bases). Germline V gene lookup returns CDR1 MNHEY and CDR2 SVGAGI. V lost 7 bases and J 7 bases, leaving 16 bases between the germline ends. The CDR3 loop spans 13 amino acids. The CDR3 loop reads CASTLGGFGGYTF. The CDR3 DNA reads TGTGCCAGCACCTTGGGGGGGTTCGGTGGCTACACCTTC.

The rearrangement uses TRBV5-4 and TRBJ2-1, with 8 bases matching TRBD2. CDR1 and CDR2 from the germline V gene are SGHNT and YYREEE (reference sequence). This CDR3 has 15 amino acids. The V gene end was trimmed by 2 bases and the J gene end by 8 bases; junction bases not matched to a gene: 9. The CDR3 region is CASSFRVAGGDEQFF. In DNA, the CDR3 is TGTGCCAGCAGCTTCCGGGTGGCGGGAGGAGATGAGCAGTTCTTC.

The chain has TRBV27 and TRBJ2-7; 9 bases align to TRBD2. This CDR3 has 14 amino acids. The germline V gene encodes CDR1 MNHEY and CDR2 SMNVEV (reference sequence). V was clipped by 7 bases and J by 3 bases; unmatched bases: 7. CDR3 in amino acids: CASIRGLAVYEQYF. CDR3 nucleotide sequence: TGTGCCAGCATAAGGGGACTAGCAGTCTACGAGCAGTACTTC.

The chain has TRBV18 and TRBJ2-1, with 7 nucleotides matching TRBD1. V dropped 1 base and J dropped 8; count of bases not matched to a gene: 8. Per the germline V gene, CDR1 is KGHSH and CDR2 is LQKENI. The CDR3 runs 15 residues. The CDR3 sequence: CASSPLTGAGDEQFF. The CDR3 DNA reads TGTGCCAGCTCACCACTAACAGGGGCCGGCGATGAGCAGTTCTTC.

In nucleotides, the CDR3 is TGTGCCAGCACCGGACAGGGCCGGACAGATACGCAGTATTTT. It encodes CASTGQGRTDTQYF. The chain recombines TRBV7-9 with TRBJ2-3, with 8 bases identical to TRBD1. After removal of 7 bases from V and 3 bases from J, the junction contained 6 bases not matched to a gene. There are 14 residues in the CDR3. The germline V gene has CDR1 SEHNR and CDR2 FQNEAQ (reference sequence).

The chain uses TRBV27 and TRBJ1-6; a weak D match, TRBD1 (5 bases). Trimming left V 2 bases short and J 2 bases short, with 7 bases between. The CDR3 has 15 residues. CDR1 is MNHEY, CDR2 SMNVEV, per germline (reference sequence). CDR3 sequence: CASSLAGPYNSPLHF. The CDR3 DNA sequence: TGTGCCAGCAGTTTAGCAGGGCCCTATAATTCACCCCTCCACTTT.

The rearrangement joins TRBV28 to TRBJ1-5; D unresolved. V dropped 1 base and J dropped 4 bases, with 2 bases sitting between them. The CDR3 loop spans 12 amino acids. The germline CDR1 and CDR2 sequences are MDHEN and SYDVKM. In DNA, the CDR3 is TGTGCCAGCAGTTTATTTAATCAGCCCCAGCATTTT. The encoded protein is CASSLFNQPQHF.

The chain joins TRBV7-2 to TRBJ2-3; 9 nucleotides match TRBD2. Germline V gene lookup returns CDR1 SGHTA and CDR2 FQGNSA. V was clipped by 5 bases and J by 1 base; unmatched bases: 4. There are 15 residues in the CDR3. Written as DNA, the CDR3 is TGTGCCAGCAGCGCCTTAGCGGGAGGCACAGATACGCAGTATTTT. Encoded protein: CASSALAGGTDTQYF.

The chain uses TRBV24-1 and TRBJ2-7; TRBD2 matches at 16 bases. Germline trimming cut 9 bases from V and 1 base from J; bases unmatched to any gene: 8. CDR1 is KGHDR, CDR2 SFDVKD, per germline. The CDR3 has 17 residues. This CDR3 reads CATAPGLAGGPSYEQYF. DNA for the CDR3: TGTGCCACCGCTCCGGGACTAGCGGGAGGGCCGTCCTACGAGCAGTACTTC.

This clone has only one observation. The V gene is TRBV6-5, the J gene TRBJ1-2; 7 bases match TRBD1. Germline CDR1 MNHEY, CDR2 SVGAGI. The junction had 5 bases not matched to a gene; V was cut back by 1 base and J by 3 bases. This CDR3 is 15 amino acids long. The DNA for the CDR3 is TGTGCCAGCAGTTACTTCCAGGGGGAGCACTATGGCTACACCTTC. As protein: CASSYFQGEHYGYTF.

The rearrangement uses TRBV10-3 and TRBJ2-7; TRBD1 might be the D (6 bases). V was shortened by 0 bases and J by 1 base, with 13 bases between the two germline ends. This CDR3 has 16 residues. The germline V gene encodes CDR1 ENHRY and CDR2 SYGVKD. For the CDR3, the DNA is TGTGCCATCAGTGAGTCAGGGGGACCCCCTTCCTACGAGCAGTACTTC. The encoded protein is CAISESGGPPSYEQYF.